These 15 T cell receptor beta chains share one sample of origin, sequenced in a study of spatial heterogeneity in lung cancer. Study-wide results and caveats: Tumor mutation count correlated with how many alpha and beta TCRs expanded intratumorally.

These receptors lack a known antigen. Specified time point: sample taken at primary tumor resection. MiXCR was run by TCRdb on the 5' RACE reads, yielding one entry per CDR3 protein. The sample lists about 18,000 distinct CDR3 sequences; about 7.5% were seen once. The input for sequencing was lung tumor tissue, taken at surgery. These receptors came from a male donor with early-stage non-small cell lung cancer.

This clonotype has at least ten counts. The chain has TRBV5-1 and TRBJ2-1, with D perhaps TRBD2 (6 bases). The CDR3 spans 14 residues. CDR1 is SGHRS, CDR2 YFSETQ, per germline. The V end was cut by 4 bases, the J end by 7 bases, with 15 bases between. CDR3 region: CASSRGTVENEQFF. The CDR3 DNA follows: TGCGCCAGCAGCCGCGGGACGGTCGAGAATGAGCAGTTCTTC. The full variable domain, its missing parts supplied by reference TRBV5-1 and TRBJ2-1, is KAGVTQTPRYLIKTRGQQVTLSCSPISGHRSVSWYQQTPGQGLQFLFEYFSETQRNKGNFPGRFSGRQFSNSRSEMNVSTLELGDSALYLCASSRGTVENEQFFGPGTRLTVL.

Ten or more counts support this clonotype. The chain employs TRBV7-2 and TRBJ1-2, with D unclear. CDR1 and CDR2 (germline): SGHTA, FQGNSA. The CDR3 length is 13 residues. The V end was cut by 2 bases, the J end by 2 bases, with 6 bases between. The chain's CDR3 is CASSLWANYGYTF. In DNA, the CDR3 is TGTGCCAGCAGCTTATGGGCCAACTATGGCTACACCTTC.

This clonotype was seen more than once but under ten times. The chain combines TRBV11-2 with TRBJ2-3; D call uncertain. Trimming took 1 base from V and 6 from J, leaving 8 bases between them. The CDR3 runs 13 residues. In germline, CDR1 is SGHAT, CDR2 FQNNGV. CDR3 amino acids: CASSLGLMDTQYF. CDR3 sequence (DNA): TGTGCCAGCAGCTTAGGTCTTATGGATACGCAGTATTTT.

The table lists this clonotype with a few counts. This chain connects TRBV5-1 to TRBJ2-3, with 8 bases that match TRBD2. Looked up from germline, CDR1 is SGHRS and CDR2 is YFSETQ. Trimming at V came to 5 bases and at J to 1 base, leaving 3 bases not matched to a gene. The CDR3 contains 14 residues. In DNA, the CDR3 is TGCGCCAGCAGGGCTAGCGGGCGCACAGATACGCAGTATTTT. It yields the protein CASRASGRTDTQYF.

The V call is TRBV20-1, the J call TRBJ2-7, with unresolved D. The CDR3 totals 12 residues. V shed 6 bases and J shed 3 bases, with 12 bases lying between them. The germline gives CDR1 DFQATT, CDR2 SNEGSKA (reference sequence). The CDR3 here is CSAADMDYEQYF. DNA for the CDR3: TGCAGTGCCGCAGACATGGACTACGAGCAGTACTTC.

This clonotype was counted many times. V gene TRBV20-1 combines with J gene TRBJ2-1; D possibly corresponds to TRBD2 (7 bases). The CDR3 has 13 amino acids. Deletions cut 3 bases from V and 2 bases from J, with 8 bases between. CDR1 and CDR2 (germline): DFQATT, SNEGSKA (reference sequence). CDR3 region: CSASGGPYNEQFF. CDR3 sequence (DNA): TGCAGTGCTAGCGGGGGGCCCTACAATGAGCAGTTCTTC.

This clonotype was seen ten or more times. J is TRBJ2-3 and V is TRBV20-1; possible D gene TRBD2, 5 bases. The CDR3 sequence is 15 residues long. V dropped 3 bases and J dropped 4 bases, with 17 bases sitting between them. The germline CDR1 and CDR2 sequences are DFQATT and SNEGSKA (reference sequence). CDR3 coding DNA: TGCAGTGCTAGTGATAGCCTTTCCGGGGCAGATACGCAGTATTTT. Translation gives CSASDSLSGADTQYF.

This clonotype was seen only a few times. The chain combines TRBV6-2 or TRBV6-3 with TRBJ2-3; the match to TRBD2 covers 8 bases. This CDR3 spans 16 amino acids. V was clipped by 2 bases and J by 2 bases; unmatched bases: 6. The V gene's germline CDR1 is MNHEY and CDR2 SVGEGT. This CDR3 is CASSYEAGVPTDTQYF. CDR3 DNA: TGTGCCAGCAGTTACGAAGCGGGGGTGCCCACAGATACGCAGTATTTT.

This clonotype was seen ten or more times. V usage is TRBV6-5 and J usage is TRBJ1-4, with D possibly matching TRBD1 (5 bases). The CDR3 has 14 residues. The ends were cut back, 6 bases at V and 5 bases at J, with 13 bases in the middle. Germline CDR1 and CDR2: MNHEY and SVGAGI. The CDR3 spells CASSSDSLNEKLFF. The DNA for the CDR3 is TGTGCCAGCAGCTCAGACAGCCTGAATGAAAAACTGTTTTTT.

The chain carries TRBV9 and TRBJ2-2; 11 bases fit TRBD2. Germline loops: CDR1 SGDLS, CDR2 YYNGEE. With 4 bases clipped from V and 1 base from J, the junction kept 3 bases outside the gene matches. CDR3 length: 16 amino acids. CDR3 region: CASSPGTSGNTGELFF. The CDR3 DNA follows: TGTGCCAGCAGCCCCGGGACTAGCGGGAACACCGGGGAGCTGTTTTTT.

This clonotype has ten or more counts. This sequence joins TRBV28 and TRBJ2-5; D is undetermined. Per germline, CDR1 MDHEN and CDR2 SYDVKM. The CDR3 has 14 amino acids. Between the trimmed V and J ends, which lost 3 bases and 2 bases, there was a span of 10 bases. The CDR3 region is CASSFPQSQETQYF. CDR3 nucleotides: TGTGCCAGCAGTTTCCCCCAGAGTCAAGAGACCCAGTACTTC.

The sample holds many counts of this clonotype. This sequence joins TRBV3-1 and TRBJ1-5; D remains unclear. Germline values: CDR1 LGHDT, CDR2 YNNKEL (reference sequence). The CDR3 extends over 13 amino acids. Trimming removed 5 bases from V and 2 bases from J, with 7 bases in between. As DNA, the CDR3 is TGTGCCAGCAGCTTCGCGGGCAATCAGCCCCAGCATTTT. The encoded protein is CASSFAGNQPQHF. Full variable domain (missing parts from reference TRBV3-1 and TRBJ1-5): DTAVSQTPKYLVTQMGNDKSIKCEQNLGHDTMYWYKQDSKKFLKIMFSYNNKELIINETVPNRFSPKSPDKAHLNLHINSLELGDSAVYFCASSFAGNQPQHFGDGTRLSIL.

With regard to this clonotype: This may come from a read error, since a much larger clone is one base off. This rearrangement joins TRBV7-2 to TRBJ1-5; D unresolved. The CDR3 contains 14 residues. Germline CDR1 reads SGHTA; CDR2 reads FQGNSA. The DNA of the CDR3 is TGTGCCAGCAGCTCGCGGCTGGCAAATCAGCCCCAGAATTTT. Protein: CASSSRLANQPQNF.

This clonotype was observed at least ten times. The chain employs TRBV18 and TRBJ1-1; D is ambiguous. V lost 4 bases and J lost 3, with 9 bases in between. Germline V gene sequence: CDR1 KGHSH, CDR2 LQKENI. This CDR3 region has 13 residues. The CDR3 sequence is CASSRGGYTEAFF. Written as DNA, the CDR3 is TGTGCCAGCTCACGTGGCGGATACACTGAAGCTTTCTTT. Based on the CDR3 plus reference TRBV18 and TRBJ1-1, the full variable domain is NAGVMQNPRHLVRRRGQEARLRCSPMKGHSHVYWYRQLPEEGLKFMVYLQKENIIDESGMPKERFSAEFPKEGPSILRIQQVVRGDSAAYFCASSRGGYTEAFFGQGTRLTVV.

This chain links TRBV3-1 with TRBJ2-7; D is undetermined. Germline V lookup: CDR1 LGHDT, CDR2 YNNKEL (reference sequence). Trimming pared 0 bases from V and 4 bases from J, leaving 10 bases between. The CDR3 is made up of 14 amino acids. The CDR3 is CASSQEMEGYEQYF. CDR3 nucleotide sequence: TGTGCCAGCAGCCAAGAAATGGAAGGATACGAGCAGTACTTC.